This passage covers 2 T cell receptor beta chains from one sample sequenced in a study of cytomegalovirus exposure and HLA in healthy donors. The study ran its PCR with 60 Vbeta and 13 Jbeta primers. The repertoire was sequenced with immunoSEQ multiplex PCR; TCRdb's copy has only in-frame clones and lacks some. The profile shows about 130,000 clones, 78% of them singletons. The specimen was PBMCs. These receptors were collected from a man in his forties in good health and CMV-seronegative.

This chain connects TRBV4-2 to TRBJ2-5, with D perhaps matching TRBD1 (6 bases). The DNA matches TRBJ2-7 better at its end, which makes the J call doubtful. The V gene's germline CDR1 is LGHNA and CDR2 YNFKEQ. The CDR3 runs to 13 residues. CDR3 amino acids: CASSPTGPYEQYF. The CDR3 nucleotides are TGTGCCAGCAGCCCGACAGGACCTTACGAGCAGTACTTC.

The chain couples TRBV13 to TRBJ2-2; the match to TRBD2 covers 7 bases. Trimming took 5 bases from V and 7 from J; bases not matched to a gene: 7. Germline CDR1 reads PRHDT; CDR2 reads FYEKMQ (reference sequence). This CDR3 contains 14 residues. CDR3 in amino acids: CASSPPRGSGELFF. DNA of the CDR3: TGTGCCAGCAGCCCTCCCCGCGGGAGCGGGGAGCTGTTTTTT. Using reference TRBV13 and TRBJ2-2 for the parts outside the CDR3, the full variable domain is AAGVIQSPRHLIKEKRETATLKCYPIPRHDTVYWYQQGPGQDPQFLISFYEKMQSDKGSIPDRFSAQQFSDYHSELNMSSLELGDSALYFCASSPPRGSGELFFGEGSRLTVL.